This TCR beta chain was sequenced for a study of T cell changes during pregnancy in multiple sclerosis. Profiling relied on immunoSEQ multiplex PCR, and the TCRdb table lists in-frame clones only, not all of them. This table holds about 97,000 clones, 90% found once. Germline CDR1 reads SGHVS; CDR2 reads FNYEAQ. This CDR3 has 14 residues. J lost 8 bases, V lost 2 bases, and 3 bases had no gene match. This TCR came from a female donor in good health, enrolled as a control in a pregnancy study. This rearrangement joins TRBV7-6 to TRBJ1-4; the match to TRBD1 covers 9 bases. Here the sequenced sample was peripheral blood, taken in the second trimester of pregnancy. CDR3 sequence reads: CASSLTGGREKLFF. Written as DNA, the CDR3 is TGTGCCAGCAGCTTAACAGGGGGCCGGGAAAAACTGTTTTTT.